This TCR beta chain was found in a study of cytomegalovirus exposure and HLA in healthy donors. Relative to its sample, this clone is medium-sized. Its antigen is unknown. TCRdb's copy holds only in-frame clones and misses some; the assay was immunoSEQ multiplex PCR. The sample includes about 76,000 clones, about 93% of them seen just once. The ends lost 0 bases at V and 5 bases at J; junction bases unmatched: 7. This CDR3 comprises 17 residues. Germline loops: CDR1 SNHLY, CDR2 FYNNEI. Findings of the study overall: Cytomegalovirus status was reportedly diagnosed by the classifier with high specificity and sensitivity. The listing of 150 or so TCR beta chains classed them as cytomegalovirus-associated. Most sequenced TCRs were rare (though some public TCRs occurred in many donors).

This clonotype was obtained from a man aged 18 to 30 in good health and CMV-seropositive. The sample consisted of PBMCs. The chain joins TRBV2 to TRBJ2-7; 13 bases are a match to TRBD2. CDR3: CASSEAPLAGGYHEQYF. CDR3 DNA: TGTGCCAGCAGTGAAGCGCCACTAGCGGGAGGGTATCACGAGCAGTACTTC.